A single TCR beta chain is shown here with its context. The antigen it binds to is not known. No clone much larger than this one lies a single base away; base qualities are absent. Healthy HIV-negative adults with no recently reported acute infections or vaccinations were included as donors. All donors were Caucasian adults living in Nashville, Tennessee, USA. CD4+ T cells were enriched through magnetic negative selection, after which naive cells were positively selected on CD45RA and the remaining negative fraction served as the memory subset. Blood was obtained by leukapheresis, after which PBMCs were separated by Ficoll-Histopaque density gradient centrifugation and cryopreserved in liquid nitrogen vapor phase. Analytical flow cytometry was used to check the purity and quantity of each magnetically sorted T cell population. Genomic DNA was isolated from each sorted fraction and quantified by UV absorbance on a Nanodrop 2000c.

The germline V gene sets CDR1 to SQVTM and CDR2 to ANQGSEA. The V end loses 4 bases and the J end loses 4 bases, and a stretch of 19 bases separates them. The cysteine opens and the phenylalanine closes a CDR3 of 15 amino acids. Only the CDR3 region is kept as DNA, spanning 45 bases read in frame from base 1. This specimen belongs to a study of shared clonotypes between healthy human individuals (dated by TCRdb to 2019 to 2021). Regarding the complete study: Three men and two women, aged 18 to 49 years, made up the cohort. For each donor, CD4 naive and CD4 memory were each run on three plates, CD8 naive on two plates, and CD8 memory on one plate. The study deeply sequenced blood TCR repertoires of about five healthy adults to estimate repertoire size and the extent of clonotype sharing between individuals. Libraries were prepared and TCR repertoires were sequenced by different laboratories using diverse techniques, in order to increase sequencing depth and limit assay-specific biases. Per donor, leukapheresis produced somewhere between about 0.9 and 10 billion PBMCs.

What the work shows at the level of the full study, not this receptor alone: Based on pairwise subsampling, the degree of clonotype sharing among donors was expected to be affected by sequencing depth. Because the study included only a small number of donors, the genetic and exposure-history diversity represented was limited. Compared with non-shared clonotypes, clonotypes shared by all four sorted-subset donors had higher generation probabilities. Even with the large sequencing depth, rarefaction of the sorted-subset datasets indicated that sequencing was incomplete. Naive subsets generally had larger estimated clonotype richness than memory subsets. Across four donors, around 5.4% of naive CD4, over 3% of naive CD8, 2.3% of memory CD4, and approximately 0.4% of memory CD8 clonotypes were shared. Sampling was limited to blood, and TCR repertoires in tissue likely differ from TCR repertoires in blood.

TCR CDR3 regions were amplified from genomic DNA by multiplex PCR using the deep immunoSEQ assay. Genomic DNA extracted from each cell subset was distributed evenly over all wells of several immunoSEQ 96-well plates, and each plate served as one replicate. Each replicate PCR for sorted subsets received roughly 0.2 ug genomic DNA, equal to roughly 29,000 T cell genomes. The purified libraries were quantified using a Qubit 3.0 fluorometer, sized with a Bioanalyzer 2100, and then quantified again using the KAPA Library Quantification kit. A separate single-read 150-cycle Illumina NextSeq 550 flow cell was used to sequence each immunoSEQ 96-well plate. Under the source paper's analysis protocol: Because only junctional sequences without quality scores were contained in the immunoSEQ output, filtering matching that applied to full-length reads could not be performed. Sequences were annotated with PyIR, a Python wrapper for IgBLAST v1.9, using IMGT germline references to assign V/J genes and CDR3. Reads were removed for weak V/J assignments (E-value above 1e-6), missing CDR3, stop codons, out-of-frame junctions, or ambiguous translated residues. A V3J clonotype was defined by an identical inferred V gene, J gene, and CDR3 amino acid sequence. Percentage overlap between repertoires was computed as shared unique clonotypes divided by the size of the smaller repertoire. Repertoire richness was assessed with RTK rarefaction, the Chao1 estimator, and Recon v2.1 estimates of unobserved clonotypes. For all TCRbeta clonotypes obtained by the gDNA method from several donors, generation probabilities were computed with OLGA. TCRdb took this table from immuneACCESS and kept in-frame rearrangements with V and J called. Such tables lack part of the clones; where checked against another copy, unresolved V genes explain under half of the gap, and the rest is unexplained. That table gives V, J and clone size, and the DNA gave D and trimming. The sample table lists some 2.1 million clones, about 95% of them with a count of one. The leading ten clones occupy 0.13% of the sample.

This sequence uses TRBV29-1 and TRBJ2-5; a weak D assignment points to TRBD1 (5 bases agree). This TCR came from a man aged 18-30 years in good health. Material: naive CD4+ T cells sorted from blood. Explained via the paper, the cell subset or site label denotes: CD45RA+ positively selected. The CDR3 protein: CSVAGGSGWAETQYF. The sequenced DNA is TGCAGCGTTGCCGGCGGCTCAGGGTGGGCAGAGACCCAGTACTTC. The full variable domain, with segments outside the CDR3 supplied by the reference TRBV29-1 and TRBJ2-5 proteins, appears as SAVISQKPSRDICQRGTSLTIQCQVDSQVTMMFWYRQQPGQSLTLIATANQGSEATYESGFVIDKFPISRPNLTFSTLTVSNMSPEDSSIYLCSVAGGSGWAETQYFGPGTRLLVL.